Shown below are 12 T cell receptor beta chains from a single sample sequenced in a study of blood T cell repertoires in COVID-19. Measured with immunoSEQ multiplex PCR; TCRdb has only the in-frame clones, and not every one. The sample comprises over 65,000 clones, approximately 78% of which are singletons, and about a third rests with the top ten. The specimen was peripheral blood. These receptors all come from a man in his fifties or sixties with COVID-19, enrolled during active disease.

This chain links TRBV7-8 with TRBJ2-5; tentatively, D is TRBD1 (6 bases). The CDR3 has 13 amino acids. The V end lost 5 bases, the J end lost 11 bases, and 18 bases lay between the germline ends. The V gene's germline CDR1 is SGHVS and CDR2 FQNEAQ. CDR3 region: CASSQGSDVLQYF. The CDR3 DNA is TGTGCCAGCAGCCAGGGGTCGGATGTCCTGCAGTACTTC. The entire variable domain, with the rest obtained from reference TRBV7-8 and TRBJ2-5, is as follows: GAGVSQSPRYKVAKRGQDVALRCDPISGHVSLFWYQQALGQGPEFLTYFQNEAQLDKSGLPSDRFFAERPEGSVSTLKIQRTQQEDSAVYLCASSQGSDVLQYFGPGTRLLVL.

The gene calls are TRBV30 and TRBJ1-4; maybe TRBD1 (5 bases). The germline V and J ends were trimmed by 1 base and 7 bases, with 13 bases remaining between them. This CDR3 comprises 14 residues. Germline lookup yields CDR1 GTSNPN and CDR2 SVGIG (reference sequence). CDR3 in amino acids: CAWSAFGGVEKLFF. The CDR3, as DNA: TGTGCCTGGAGTGCCTTTGGGGGGGTTGAAAAACTGTTTTTT.

This clone was detected a few times. J is TRBJ2-1 and V is TRBV5-1; 11 nucleotides match TRBD2. CDR3 length equals 14 residues. The germline CDR1 and CDR2 sequences are SGHRS and YFSETQ. J lost 6 bases, V lost 3 bases, and 2 bases had no gene match. CDR3 coding DNA: TGCGCCAGCAGCTACGGACTAGCGGGCAATGAGCAGTTCTTC. Protein: CASSYGLAGNEQFF. The entire variable domain, with the rest obtained from reference TRBV5-1 and TRBJ2-1, is as follows: KAGVTQTPRYLIKTRGQQVTLSCSPISGHRSVSWYQQTPGQGLQFLFEYFSETQRNKGNFPGRFSGRQFSNSRSEMNVSTLELGDSALYLCASSYGLAGNEQFFGPGTRLTVL.

V gene TRBV11-2 combines with J gene TRBJ2-1, with 8 bases fitting TRBD2. Trimming at V came to 4 bases and at J to 7 bases, leaving 3 bases not matched to a gene. This CDR3 comprises 13 residues. Germline V gene sequence: CDR1 SGHAT, CDR2 FQNNGV. The CDR3 protein is CASSSERGNEQFF. CDR3 DNA sequence: TGTGCCAGCAGCTCAGAGCGGGGGAATGAGCAGTTCTTC.

A single count supports this clone. The V gene is TRBV21-1, the J gene TRBJ2-7; TRBD1 was called by the table and not checked on the DNA. TRBV21-1 constitutes a pseudogene. This CDR3 region has 14 residues. This chain's CDR3 is CASSGTGGSYEQYF. The DNA of the CDR3 is TGTGCCAGCAGCGGGACAGGGGGCTCCTACGAGCAGTACTTC.

V and J are TRBV5-1 and TRBJ2-3, with 7 bases lining up with TRBD2. Germline values: CDR1 SGHRS, CDR2 YFSETQ. After removal of 3 bases from V and 4 bases from J, the junction contained 11 bases not matched to a gene. CDR3 length: 16 residues. CDR3 nucleotide sequence: TGCGCCAGCAGCTCCTGGGGAGGGGCCAGGGCAGATACGCAGTATTTT. This sequence encodes CASSSWGGARADTQYF.

The chain carries TRBV5-6 and TRBJ1-2; TRBD1 might be the D (5 bases). The CDR3 is 16 residues long. Per the germline V gene, CDR1 is SGHDT and CDR2 is YYEEEE. The V and J ends lost 4 bases and 5 bases respectively, with 21 bases between them. CDR3 protein: CASSVQVGGVKYGYTF. In DNA, the CDR3 is TGTGCCAGCAGCGTCCAAGTGGGGGGAGTAAAGTATGGCTACACCTTC.

The chain combines TRBV19 with TRBJ1-6; no definite D call. Germline CDR1 LNHDA, CDR2 SQIVND (reference sequence). The V end lost 7 bases, the J end lost 6 bases, and 16 bases lay between the germline ends. This CDR3 has 15 amino acids. CDR3 bases: TGTGCCAGTACCGGAGGAGGGCCTGGTAATTCACCCCTCCACTTT. It yields the protein CASTGGGPGNSPLHF.

The chain employs TRBV27 and TRBJ2-7, with TRBD1 matching over 7 bases. This CDR3 has 15 amino acids. The junction had 15 bases not matched to a gene; V was cut back by 6 bases and J by 7 bases. Germline CDR1 MNHEY, CDR2 SMNVEV (reference sequence). The CDR3 DNA sequence: TGTGCCAGCAGCCCTCCGTCGACAGGGTGGGGGGAGCAGTACTTC. Residues: CASSPPSTGWGEQYF.

This sequence joins TRBV10-3 and TRBJ2-5; perhaps TRBD1 as D (6 bases). The CDR3 sequence is 14 residues long. Germline CDR1 and CDR2: ENHRY and SYGVKD. Deletions cut 4 bases from V and 5 bases from J, with 14 bases between. The CDR3 reads CAISAMGAGETQYF. CDR3 in DNA: TGTGCCATCAGTGCGATGGGGGCAGGGGAGACCCAGTACTTC.

V and J are TRBV27 and TRBJ2-7; 11 nucleotides line up with TRBD1. CDR1 is MNHEY and CDR2 is SMNVEV in the germline V gene (reference sequence). The trim removed 5 bases at V and 0 bases at J, leaving 9 bases unmatched. The CDR3 is made up of 17 amino acids. In DNA form, the CDR3 reads TGTGCCAGCAGTGTGAAAAAAGGGACAGGGGGCTCCTACGAGCAGTACTTC. This encodes CASSVKKGTGGSYEQYF.

This chain's CDR3 is CASSLSTPGGTNTEAFF. CDR3 bases: TGTGCCAGCTCACTGTCGACTCCAGGGGGCACGAACACTGAAGCTTTCTTT. The J gene is TRBJ1-1, the V gene TRBV18, with 8 bases identical to TRBD1. Looked up from germline, CDR1 is KGHSH and CDR2 is LQKENI. This CDR3 has 17 residues. J gave up 1 base and V 4 bases, and 11 bases lay outside the gene matches.